This TCR beta chain was obtained from a study of molecular identifiers for immune sequencing clone quantification (dated by TCRdb to between 2017 and 2018). About the study as a whole: For a replicate experiment, RNA from around 20,000 or 99,000 naive CD8 T cells was divided into five aliquots, of which four were sequenced. This methods study used CD8 T cells to benchmark TCR RNA copy counting and molecular-identifier clustering-based TCR repertoire sequencing (MIDCIRS). Paper-wide results and their limitations: When barcode sub-clustering was not used, chimeric consensus sequences inflated TCR diversity, with chimeras reaching as high as 47%. In CMV-specific effector cells, clones with more than 20 RNA copies accounted for over 98% of molecules, whereas in naive cells such clones accounted for under 1%. Modeling indicated around 3 TCR RNA copies recovered per cell, compared with about 9.7 by digital PCR, which implies a capture efficiency of approximately 30%. Spiked-in Jurkat TCR RNA equivalent to a single cell was reported to be detectable even among 980,000 or so naive CD8 T cells. The naive libraries included spiked-in Jurkat TCR RNA (about 11 copies' worth), and this RNA is not part of the donor repertoire. Highly expanded clone sizes could be underestimated because identical TCR molecules may share a barcode.

On this clonotype: No cognate antigen has been identified for it. There are no base qualities to consult, and no much larger clone falls within one base.

The library was produced with PCR. Sequencing took place on a NextSeq 500. Bulk TCR libraries were generated as previously described, with the TCR primers listed in Table S5 used. The Qiagen AllPrep DNA/RNA kit was used to purify total RNA. Before analysis, reads from multiple sequencing runs of the same library were pooled. On the study's bioinformatics: Only reads with exact TCR constant sequence were kept, trimmed to 150 nt, and grouped by their 12-nt molecular barcodes. Within each barcode group, reads were sub-clustered at a 15% Levenshtein threshold, and quality-weighted consensus sequences were built per RNA molecule. Non-functional sequences were discarded, and so were lower-count sequences lying one edit away from another sequence. Based on a fit of two negative binomial distributions, barcode sub-clusters having less than 20% of the maximum read count were discarded. In-frame beta chains were kept once TCRdb had trimmed the public reads at Q25 with fastp and called clones with MiXCR. Duplicate CDR3 protein sequences are folded into a single record with the most common DNA and genes. The V and J calls reflect TCRdb's pipeline rather than the authors' work. Within this sample are approximately 97,000 distinct CDR3 sequences, with about 24% of them counted one time only. The ten largest clones take up around 0.92% of the sample.

Libraries of naive CD8 T cells were built from anywhere between roughly 17,000 and 1,000,000 sorted cells, with 10%, 30% or 50% of the purified RNA used. Naive CD8 T cells were FACS-sorted as CD8+CD4-CCR7+CD45RA+ on a BD FACSAria II into RLT Plus buffer. Ten to eleven TCR copies' worth of Jurkat RNA were spiked into about 20,000-1,000,000 naive CD8 T cell samples to test detection sensitivity. CD8 T cells were enriched with RosetteSep CD8+ T Cell Enrichment Cocktail and Ficoll-Paque, followed by ACK red cell lysis. V is cut by 5 bases and J by 11 bases, and the space between the germline ends is 19 bases. The CDR3 numbers 15 residues from cysteine through phenylalanine. Here the CDR3 DNA is all that survives: 45 bases in frame from base 1. Via the germline V gene (reference sequence), CDR1 is SEHNR and CDR2 FQNEAQ.

The source is a human donor in good health. Some libraries in this study had Jurkat cell RNA spiked in. Sequencing input: naive CD8+ T cells from blood, with Jurkat cell RNA spiked in. The sample's cell subset or site label, in plain terms: FACS-sorted CD8+CD4-CCR7+CD45RA+ naive T cells. The rearranged chain carries TRBV7-9 and TRBJ1-6; no D gene can be assigned with confidence. This receptor has the CDR3 CASSPPPPPNAPLHF. The nucleotide sequence reads TGTGCCAGCAGCCCCCCTCCCCCCCCGAATGCACCCCTCCACTTT.